These T cell receptor beta chains were read from a single sample in a study of Ad26.COV2.S vaccination and SARS-CoV-2 variants. Using immunoSEQ multiplex PCR, the repertoire was profiled, and TCRdb retains in-frame clones only, with some absent. The sample records about 350,000 clones, more than 75% being singletons. This material consisted of peripheral blood, taken in a trial of Ad26.COV2.S vaccine versus placebo. All receptors come from a person between 18 and 59 years old who received the Ad26.COV2.S COVID-19 vaccine or a placebo. The CDR3 runs from the conserved cysteine through the conserved F or W. Fields, in order: J gene, CDR3 length, V gene, D gene, clone size, CDR3 protein, CDR3 DNA. A D gene is named only where the DNA matches it firmly. The size of a clone is reported for some rows only, either as once, few or many, or as a class for expanded clones.

>TRBJ2-7|15|TRBV2|TRBD1|once
CASSDMTGTGHEQYF
TGTGCCAGCAGTGATATGACCGGGACAGGGCACGAGCAGTACTTC
>TRBJ1-5|12|TRBV29-1|TRBD1|-
CSVGQGNQPQHF
TGCAGCGTGGGACAGGGGAATCAGCCCCAGCATTTT
>TRBJ1-5|16|TRBV7-8|-|-
CASSYFGRDTNQPQHF
TGTGCCAGCAGTTACTTCGGCCGGGACACCAATCAGCCCCAGCATTTT
>TRBJ1-1|13|TRBV7-9|-|-
CAGERLRNTEAFF
TGTGCCGGGGAGAGATTACGGAACACTGAAGCTTTCTTT
>TRBJ2-1|17|TRBV24-1|TRBD1|-
CATSDARGTGSYNEQFF
TGTGCCACCAGTGATGCCCGGGGGACAGGTTCCTACAATGAGCAGTTCTTC
>TRBJ2-3|18|TRBV6-4|TRBD1|-
CASSEGTGIFPSTDTQYF
TGTGCCAGCAGTGAAGGGACAGGAATCTTTCCTAGCACAGATACGCAGTATTTT
>TRBJ1-2|13|TRBV6-2/TRBV6-3|-|-
CASSGGADYGYTF
TGTGCCAGCAGTGGAGGGGCCGACTATGGCTACACCTTC
>TRBJ2-7|15|TRBV29-1|-|-
CSVEGGPELSYEQYF
TGCAGCGTTGAAGGTGGCCCCGAACTATCCTACGAGCAGTACTTC
>TRBJ1-4|14|TRBV28|-|-
CASTQGPFGEKLFF
TGTGCCAGCACACAAGGGCCATTCGGGGAAAAACTGTTTTTT
>TRBJ2-7|13|TRBV2|-|-
CASGTRSRYEQYF
TGTGCCAGCGGTACCCGGAGTAGGTACGAGCAGTACTTC
>TRBJ2-2|13|TRBV9|-|once
CASSPRSYGELFF
TGTGCCAGCAGCCCTCGGTCTTATGGGGAGCTGTTTTTT
>TRBJ2-6|15|TRBV7-9|-|-
CASSLAGAGANVLTF
TGTGCCAGCAGCTTGGCGGGGGCCGGGGCCAACGTCCTGACTTTC
>TRBJ2-1|15|TRBV9|TRBD2|-
CASSVGLAGLDEQFF
TGTGCCAGCAGCGTAGGGCTAGCGGGACTGGATGAGCAGTTCTTC
>TRBJ2-5|14|TRBV6-5|-|once
CASSRGGAGETQYF
TGTGCCAGCTCGAGAGGGGGGGCTGGGGAGACCCAGTACTTC
>TRBJ1-4|13|TRBV18|-|once
CASSPRRDEKLFF
TGTGCCAGCTCACCCCGCCGGGACGAAAAACTGTTTTTT
>TRBJ2-7|13|TRBV4-3|-|-
CASSQVVHYEQYF
TGCGCCAGCAGCCAAGTTGTTCACTACGAGCAGTACTTC
>TRBJ2-7|12|TRBV5-4|-|-
CASSFDRYEQYF
TGTGCCAGCAGCTTCGACCGCTACGAGCAGTACTTC
>TRBJ2-5|12|TRBV13|-|-
CASSLMEETQYF
TGTGCCAGCAGCTTGATGGAAGAGACCCAGTACTTC
>TRBJ2-2|14|TRBV27|-|-
CASSGESWSGELFF
TGTGCCAGCAGTGGAGAGTCGTGGTCCGGGGAGCTGTTTTTT
>TRBJ2-7|16|TRBV6-2/TRBV6-3|-|-
CASSYSTGLSYYEQYF
TGTGCCAGCAGTTACTCTACCGGGTTATCGTACTACGAGCAGTACTTC
>TRBJ2-3|14|TRBV28|TRBD2|-
CASNPGGSTDTQYF
TGTGCCAGCAACCCGGGGGGGAGCACAGATACGCAGTATTTT
>TRBJ1-1|14|TRBV4-1|-|-
CASSQWGRCTEAFF
TGCGCCAGCAGCCAGTGGGGGCGGTGCACTGAAGCTTTCTTT
>TRBJ2-7|14|TRBV5-5|-|-
CASSSGGDGYEQYF
TGTGCCAGCAGCTCCGGCGGCGATGGGTACGAGCAGTACTTC
>TRBJ1-1|14|TRBV7-9|-|once
CASSPQGSYTEAFF
TGTGCCAGCAGCCCTCAGGGTAGTTACACTGAAGCTTTCTTT
>TRBJ2-1|15|TRBV7-8|TRBD2|-
CASSLYGRFENEQFF
TGTGCCAGCAGCTTGTACGGGAGGTTCGAGAATGAGCAGTTCTTC
>TRBJ2-5|14|TRBV30|TRBD2|-
CAWSGESGRKAQYF
TGTGCCTGGAGTGGGGAAAGCGGGAGGAAGGCCCAGTACTTC
>TRBJ2-7|15|TRBV30|TRBD1|-
CAWRNWRDRGYEQYF
TGTGCCTGGAGGAACTGGCGGGACAGGGGATATGAGCAGTACTTC
>TRBJ1-6|14|TRBV9|-|-
CASSVGAGTPPLHF
TGTGCCAGCAGCGTAGGGGCCGGGACACCACCCCTCCACTTT
>TRBJ1-2|14|TRBV5-1|-|-
CASSLGGQGYGYTF
TGCGCCAGCAGCTTGGGTGGGCAAGGCTATGGCTACACCTTC
>TRBJ2-3|14|TRBV15|TRBD2|-
CATVGAGAKDTQYF
TGTGCCACCGTAGGAGCGGGGGCCAAAGATACGCAGTATTTT
>TRBJ1-2|18|TRBV21-1|-|-
CASSKELSPGGNYYGYTF
TGTGCCAGCAGCAAAGAATTAAGCCCGGGGGGCAATTACTATGGCTACACCTTC
>TRBJ2-3|16|TRBV3-1/TRBV3-2|-|-
CASSQAPDNFRHTQYF
TGTGCCAGCAGCCAAGCGCCTGACAACTTTCGCCATACGCAGTATTTT